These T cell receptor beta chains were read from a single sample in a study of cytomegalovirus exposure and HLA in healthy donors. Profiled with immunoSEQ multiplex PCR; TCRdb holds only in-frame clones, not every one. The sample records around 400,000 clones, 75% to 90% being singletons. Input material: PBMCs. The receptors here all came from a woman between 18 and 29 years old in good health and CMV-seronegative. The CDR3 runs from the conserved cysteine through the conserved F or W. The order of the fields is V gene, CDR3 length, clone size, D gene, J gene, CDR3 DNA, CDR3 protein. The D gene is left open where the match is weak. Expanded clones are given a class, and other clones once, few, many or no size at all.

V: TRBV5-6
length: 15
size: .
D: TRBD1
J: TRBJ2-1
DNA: TGTGCCAGCAGTTTGGCCGGACAGGGGACTTGGGAGCAGTTCTTC
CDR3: CASSLAGQGTWEQFF

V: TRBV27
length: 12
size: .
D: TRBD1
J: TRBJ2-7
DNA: TGTGCCAGCAGCTCAGACAGGGTCGAGCAGTACTTC
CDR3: CASSSDRVEQYF

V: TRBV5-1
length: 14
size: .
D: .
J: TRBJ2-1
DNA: TGCGCCAGCAGCTTGGAAAGCGGTTACAATGAGCAGTTCTTC
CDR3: CASSLESGYNEQFF

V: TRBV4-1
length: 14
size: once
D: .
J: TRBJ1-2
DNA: TGCGCCAGCAGCCAAGATCGAGGAGGGTATGGCTACACCTTC
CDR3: CASSQDRGGYGYTF

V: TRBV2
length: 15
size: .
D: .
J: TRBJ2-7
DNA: TGTGCCAGCAGCGACCCCCCCCGGGGTACCTACGAGCAGTACTTC
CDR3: CASSDPPRGTYEQYF

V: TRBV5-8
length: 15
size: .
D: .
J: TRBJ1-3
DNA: TGTGCCAGCAGCTTGGAGTGGAGCTCTGGAAACACCATATATTTT
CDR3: CASSLEWSSGNTIYF

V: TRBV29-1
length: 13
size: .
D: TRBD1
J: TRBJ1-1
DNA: TGCAGCGCCCCCGGACAGGGGGTGGCTGAAGCTTTCTTT
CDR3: CSAPGQGVAEAFF

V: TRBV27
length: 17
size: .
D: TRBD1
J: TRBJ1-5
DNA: TGTGCCAGCAGTTCACAGGGGGCGGAAGGTAGCAATCAGCCCCAGCATTTT
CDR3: CASSSQGAEGSNQPQHF

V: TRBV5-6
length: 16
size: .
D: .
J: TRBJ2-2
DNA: TGTGCCAGCAGCTTGGCCGGGGAAGGAAACACCGGGGAGCTGTTTTTT
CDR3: CASSLAGEGNTGELFF

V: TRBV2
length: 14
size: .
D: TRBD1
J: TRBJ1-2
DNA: TGTGCCAGCAGCCAAACGGACAGGGGTTATGGCTACACCTTC
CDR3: CASSQTDRGYGYTF

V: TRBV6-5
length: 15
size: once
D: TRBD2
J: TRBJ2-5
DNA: TGTGCCAGCAGGCCGGGACTAGCGGGAGGGCAGACCCAGTACTTC
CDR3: CASRPGLAGGQTQYF

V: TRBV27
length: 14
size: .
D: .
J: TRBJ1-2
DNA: TGTGCCAGCACTGCCTCGGGGGGGACCTATGGCTACACCTTC
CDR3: CASTASGGTYGYTF

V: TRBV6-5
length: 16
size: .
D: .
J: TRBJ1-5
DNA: TGTGCCAGCAGTTACTCGAAGAACGGGGGCAATCAGCCCCAGCATTTT
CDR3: CASSYSKNGGNQPQHF

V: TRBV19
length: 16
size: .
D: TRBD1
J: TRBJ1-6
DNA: TGTGCCAGTAGGGATAGACAGGGGGGAAATAATTCACCCCTCCACTTT
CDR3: CASRDRQGGNNSPLHF

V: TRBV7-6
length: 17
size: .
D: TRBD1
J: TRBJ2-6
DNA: TGTGCCAGCAGCTTTAGACAGGGGGCCGCACAGGCCAACGTCCTGACTTTC
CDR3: CASSFRQGAAQANVLTF

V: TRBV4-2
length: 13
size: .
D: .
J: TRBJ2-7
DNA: TGTGCCAGCAGCCAAGGACTAATGTACGAGCAGTACTTC
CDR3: CASSQGLMYEQYF

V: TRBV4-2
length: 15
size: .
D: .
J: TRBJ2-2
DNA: TGTGCCAGCAGCCCATGGGACAATGATTCCGGGGAGCTGTTTTTT
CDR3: CASSPWDNDSGELFF

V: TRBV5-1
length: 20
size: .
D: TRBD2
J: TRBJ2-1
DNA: TGCGCCAGCAGCCTGGGACTAGCGGGACCGGCGAGTGGGTCCTACAATGAGCAGTTCTTC
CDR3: CASSLGLAGPASGSYNEQFF

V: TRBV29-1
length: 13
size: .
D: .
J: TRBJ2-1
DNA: TGCAGCGCTGACAGGTCATCCTACAATGAGCAGTTCTTC
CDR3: CSADRSSYNEQFF

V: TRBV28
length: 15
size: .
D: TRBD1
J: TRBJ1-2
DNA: TGTGCCAGCAGTTTGCCCATGGACAGGGTCTATGGCTACACCTTC
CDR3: CASSLPMDRVYGYTF

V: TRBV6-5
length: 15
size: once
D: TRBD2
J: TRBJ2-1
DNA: TGTGCCAGCAGTCGACTAGCCGAGTCATACAATGAGCAGTTCTTC
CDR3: CASSRLAESYNEQFF

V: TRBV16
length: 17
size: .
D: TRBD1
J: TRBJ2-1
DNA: TGTGCCAGCAGCCAATCCGCGGAGACAGGGTACTACAATGAGCAGTTCTTC
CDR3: CASSQSAETGYYNEQFF

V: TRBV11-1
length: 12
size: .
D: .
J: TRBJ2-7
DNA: TGTGCCAGCAGCTTCGAGGGCTACGAGCAGTACTTC
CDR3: CASSFEGYEQYF

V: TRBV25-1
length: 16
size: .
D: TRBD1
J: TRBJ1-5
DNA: TGTGCCAGCGTACAGGGGGCAAGGCTTAAAAATCAGCCCCAGCATTTT
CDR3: CASVQGARLKNQPQHF

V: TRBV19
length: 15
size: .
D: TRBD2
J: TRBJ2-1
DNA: TGTGCCAGTATGCGGACTAGCGGGAGGACGAGTGAGCAGTTCTTC
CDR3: CASMRTSGRTSEQFF

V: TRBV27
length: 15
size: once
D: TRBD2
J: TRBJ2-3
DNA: TGTGCCAGCAGTTTGTGGACTAGCGACACAGATACGCAGTATTTT
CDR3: CASSLWTSDTDTQYF

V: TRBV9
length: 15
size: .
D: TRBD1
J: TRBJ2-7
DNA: TGTGCCAGCAGCCTCAGTAATACAGGGGTTGGCGAGCAGTACTTC
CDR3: CASSLSNTGVGEQYF

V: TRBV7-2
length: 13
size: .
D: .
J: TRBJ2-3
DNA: TGTGCCAGCACTAAGGAGGTCATGGATACGCAGTATTTT
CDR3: CASTKEVMDTQYF